These 22 T cell receptor beta chains were all obtained from the same sample, sequenced in a study of shared clonotypes between healthy human individuals. Profiled with immunoSEQ multiplex PCR; TCRdb holds only in-frame clones, not every one. The sample includes 760,000 or so clones, about 97% seen only once; the top ten take under 0.3%. Positively selected for CCR7, the CD45RO-negative cells used as naive CD8 cells excluded terminally differentiated effector memory CD45RA+ cells. The sample consisted of naive CD8+ T cells sorted from blood. These receptors were taken from a man younger than 40 in good health.

The chain carries TRBV4-1 and TRBJ2-5; 9 nucleotides line up with TRBD1. Germline CDR1 MGHRA, CDR2 YSYEKL. Trimming at V came to 1 base and at J to 1 base, leaving 1 base not matched to a gene. The CDR3 is made up of 15 amino acids. The CDR3 region is CASSQGDRVQETQYF. The CDR3, as DNA: TGCGCCAGCAGCCAAGGGGACAGGGTCCAAGAGACCCAGTACTTC.

The V call is TRBV6-5, the J call TRBJ2-1, with D possibly matching TRBD1 (5 bases). The CDR3 is 15 residues long. Trimming removed 2 bases at V and 5 bases at J, with 13 bases between. From germline, CDR1 is MNHEY and CDR2 SVGAGI. CDR3 residues: CASSYLVQGNNEQFF. The DNA of the CDR3 is TGTGCCAGCAGTTACCTGGTGCAGGGAAACAATGAGCAGTTCTTC.

The chain combines TRBV28 with TRBJ1-5; 9 nucleotides line up with TRBD1. This CDR3 is 16 amino acids long. Trimming removed 2 bases from V and 4 bases from J; junction bases left unmatched: 6. CDR1 MDHEN and CDR2 SYDVKM come from the germline V gene. The CDR3 DNA is TGTGCCAGCAGTTTAAACCGGGACAGGGCGAATCAGCCCCAGCATTTT. It specifies CASSLNRDRANQPQHF.

The chain links TRBV6-1 to TRBJ2-3, with D perhaps matching TRBD2 (6 bases). This CDR3 comprises 13 residues. V was cut by 6 bases and J by 3 bases, with 10 bases left in between. CDR1 and CDR2 from the germline V gene are MNHNS and SASEGT. For the CDR3, the DNA is TGTGCCAGCAGCGGGAGTGGTACAGATACGCAGTATTTT. This sequence encodes CASSGSGTDTQYF.

V usage is TRBV5-1 and J usage is TRBJ1-1; D may be TRBD1 (6 bases). The CDR3 is 13 amino acids. V was clipped by 5 bases and J by 5 bases, with 13 bases between them. CDR1 is SGHRS and CDR2 is YFSETQ in the germline V gene. The CDR3 DNA reads TGCGCCAGCAGTCCGGACAGCGCTACTGAAGCTTTCTTT. Translating gives CASSPDSATEAFF.

The CDR3 spells CASSFGPFYEQYF. In DNA form, the CDR3 reads TGTGCCAGCAGCTTTGGACCCTTTTACGAGCAGTACTTC. The chain links TRBV27 to TRBJ2-7; D is ambiguous. Germline CDR1 MNHEY, CDR2 SMNVEV (reference sequence). CDR3 length: 13 amino acids. Trimming cost V 6 bases and J 4 bases, with 13 bases left between them.

The genes are TRBV9 and TRBJ2-1, with a possible D match to TRBD2 (5 bases). V lost 2 bases, J lost 9 bases, and 12 bases lay in between. The CDR3 spans 13 residues. Germline CDR1 reads SGDLS; CDR2 reads YYNGEE. CDR3 amino acids: CASSVYQDSEQFF. In DNA form, the CDR3 reads TGTGCCAGCAGCGTGTATCAGGACTCTGAGCAGTTCTTC.

The chain combines TRBV5-1 with TRBJ2-7, with 10 bases fitting TRBD2. CDR1 and CDR2 (germline): SGHRS, YFSETQ. V trimming: 1 base; J trimming: 4 bases; junction bases outside the gene matches: 5. CDR3 length: 15 residues. CDR3 loop: CASSLFASGSYEQYF. For the CDR3, the DNA is TGCGCCAGCAGCTTGTTCGCTAGCGGGAGTTACGAGCAGTACTTC.

The chain joins TRBV6-1 to TRBJ2-7; 10 bases align to TRBD2. This CDR3 is 14 amino acids long. With 5 bases clipped from V and 5 bases from J, the junction kept 6 bases outside the gene matches. CDR1 is MNHNS and CDR2 is SASEGT in the germline V gene. The CDR3 coding sequence is TGTGCCAGCAGTACTTACGGGACTAGCGACGAGCAGTACTTC. Translation: CASSTYGTSDEQYF.

The chain carries TRBV11-3 and TRBJ2-3, with D perhaps matching TRBD1 (6 bases). Germline V gene data show CDR1 as SGHNT and CDR2 as YENEEA. V was clipped by 5 bases and J by 0 bases, with 12 bases between them. The CDR3 length is 15 residues. The CDR3, as DNA: TGTGCCAGCAGCCACATGGGGGCTAGCACAGATACGCAGTATTTT. As protein: CASSHMGASTDTQYF. The complete variable domain, with remaining parts taken from reference TRBV11-3 and TRBJ2-3, reads EAGVVQSPRYKIIEKKQPVAFWCNPISGHNTLYWYLQNLGQGPELLIRYENEEAVDDSQLPKDRFSAERLKGVDSTLKIQPAELGDSAVYLCASSHMGASTDTQYFGPGTRLTVL.

This chain links TRBV7-9 with TRBJ1-4; TRBD1 matches at 8 bases. V shed 5 bases and J 0 bases; nucleotides not matched to a gene: 2. Germline V gene sequence: CDR1 SEHNR, CDR2 FQNEAQ (reference sequence). This CDR3 contains 15 residues. Here the CDR3 DNA reads TGTGCCAGCAGCGGACAGGGATCAACTAATGAAAAACTGTTTTTT. This gives the protein CASSGQGSTNEKLFF.

With respect to this clone: Other DNA sequences from this sample encode an identical CDR3 as well. The chain carries TRBV10-2 and TRBJ2-7, with D unclear. The CDR3 totals 14 residues. With 0 bases removed from V and 3 bases from J, the gap between germline ends came to 9 bases. Germline V gene data show CDR1 as WSHSY and CDR2 as SAAADI. The CDR3 reads CASSESRGSYEQYF. The CDR3 DNA reads as TGCGCCAGCAGTGAGTCCCGAGGAAGCTACGAGCAGTACTTC.

The chain carries TRBV18 and TRBJ2-1; TRBD2 matches 10 bases. CDR1 is KGHSH, CDR2 LQKENI, per germline. Trimming removed 6 bases from V and 8 bases from J; junction bases left unmatched: 10. The CDR3 has 15 residues. This chain's CDR3 is CASSPKAGGPDEQFF. DNA for the CDR3: TGTGCCAGCTCTCCAAAAGCGGGAGGGCCGGATGAGCAGTTCTTC. The full variable domain, its missing parts supplied by reference TRBV18 and TRBJ2-1, is NAGVMQNPRHLVRRRGQEARLRCSPMKGHSHVYWYRQLPEEGLKFMVYLQKENIIDESGMPKERFSAEFPKEGPSILRIQQVVRGDSAAYFCASSPKAGGPDEQFFGPGTRLTVL.

The chain couples TRBV6-5 to TRBJ1-2; D is uncertain. The length of the CDR3 is 14 residues. Deletions cut 0 bases from V and 1 base from J, with 6 bases between. CDR1 and CDR2 from the germline V gene are MNHEY and SVGAGI. DNA of the CDR3: TGTGCCAGCAGTTACTCGGGCCTTAACTATGGCTACACCTTC. Translating gives CASSYSGLNYGYTF.

Here the CDR3 DNA reads TGCGCCAGCAGCTTGGGGCCGACAGGAGCCTACGAGCAGTACTTC. Protein: CASSLGPTGAYEQYF. This chain connects TRBV5-1 to TRBJ2-7; possibly TRBD1 for D (6 bases). The germline V gene has CDR1 SGHRS and CDR2 YFSETQ. V lost 0 bases, J lost 2 bases, and 12 bases lay in between. There are 15 residues in the CDR3.

J is TRBJ1-2 and V is TRBV9; TRBD1 agrees at 7 bases. From germline, CDR1 is SGDLS and CDR2 YYNGEE. The CDR3 runs to 14 residues. J lost 6 bases, V lost 4 bases, and 9 bases had no gene match. CDR3 nucleotides: TGTGCCAGCAGCATCGGGACAGAAGACGATGGCTACACCTTC. It is translated as CASSIGTEDDGYTF.

The chain couples TRBV19 to TRBJ2-1, with TRBD2 matching 10 bases. Trimming removed 10 bases from V and 6 bases from J; junction bases left unmatched: 6. The CDR3 has 13 residues. Germline V lookup: CDR1 LNHDA, CDR2 SQIVND (reference sequence). As DNA, the CDR3 is TGTGCCACCCGGACTAGCGGTAGCAATGAGCAGTTCTTC. Residues: CATRTSGSNEQFF.

The chain uses TRBV7-7 and TRBJ2-3; a weak D match, TRBD1 (5 bases). Deletions cut 5 bases from V and 5 bases from J, with 20 bases between. This CDR3 has 16 residues. Per germline, CDR1 SSHAT and CDR2 FNYEAQ (reference sequence). As DNA, the CDR3 is TGTGCCAGCAGCCCTTCTCTTTCGATGGGGCAAGATACGCAGTATTTT. Translation: CASSPSLSMGQDTQYF.

V usage is TRBV10-2 and J usage is TRBJ1-5, with TRBD1 identical over 9 bases. This CDR3 spans 15 amino acids. The V gene's germline CDR1 is WSHSY and CDR2 SAAADI. Trimming removed 6 bases from V and 1 base from J; junction bases left unmatched: 4. The CDR3 protein is CASSRTGESNQPQHF. Written as DNA, the CDR3 is TGCGCCAGCAGCCGGACAGGGGAAAGCAATCAGCCCCAGCATTTT.

The rearrangement links TRBV6-6 to TRBJ1-2; D is possibly TRBD1 (5 bases). The V gene lost 7 bases and the J gene lost 1 base, with 16 bases spanning the gap. Germline CDR1 is MNHNY and CDR2 is SVGAGI (reference sequence). The CDR3 runs 15 residues. CDR3 sequence: CASIPTGTFNYGYTF. The CDR3 nucleotides are TGTGCCAGCATTCCAACAGGAACCTTTAACTATGGCTACACCTTC.

This rearrangement joins TRBV7-6 to TRBJ2-1, with 9 bases matching TRBD2. Germline V gene data show CDR1 as SGHVS and CDR2 as FNYEAQ. J lost 6 bases, V lost 5 bases, and 14 bases had no gene match. The CDR3 covers 17 residues. The CDR3 DNA reads TGTGCCAGCAGCCCGAGCCCCCCTAGCGGGAAAGTCAATGAGCAGTTCTTC. Translated: CASSPSPPSGKVNEQFF.

The rearrangement joins TRBV7-9 to TRBJ2-1; D is unresolved. Between the trimmed V and J ends, which lost 0 bases and 5 bases, there was a span of 17 bases. CDR1 SEHNR and CDR2 FQNEAQ come from the germline V gene (reference sequence). The CDR3 covers 17 residues. This CDR3 reads CASSLAKGQLRDNEQFF. The CDR3 nucleotides read TGTGCCAGCAGCTTAGCGAAAGGCCAGTTAAGGGACAATGAGCAGTTCTTC.